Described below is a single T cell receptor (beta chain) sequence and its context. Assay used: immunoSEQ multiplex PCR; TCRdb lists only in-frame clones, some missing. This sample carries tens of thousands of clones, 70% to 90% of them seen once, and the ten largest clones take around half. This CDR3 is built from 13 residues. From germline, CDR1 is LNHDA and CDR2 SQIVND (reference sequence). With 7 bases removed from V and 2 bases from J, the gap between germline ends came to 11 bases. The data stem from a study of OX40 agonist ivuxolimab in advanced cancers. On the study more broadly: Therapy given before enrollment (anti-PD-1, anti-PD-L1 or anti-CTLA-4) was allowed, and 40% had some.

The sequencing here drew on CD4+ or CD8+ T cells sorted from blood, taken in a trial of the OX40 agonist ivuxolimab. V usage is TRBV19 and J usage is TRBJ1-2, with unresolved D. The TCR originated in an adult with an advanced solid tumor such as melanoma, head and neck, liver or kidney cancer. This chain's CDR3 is CASTFPENYGYTF. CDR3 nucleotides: TGTGCCAGTACCTTTCCGGAGAACTATGGCTACACCTTC.